The clone carrying this TCR beta chain occurred a few times. Its antigen is unidentified. These data are taken from a study of cytomegalovirus exposure and HLA in healthy donors. Whole-study results and caveats: Later analysis revealed greater clonal expansion in HLA-associated TCR beta chains than in equally common others.

60 Vbeta and 13 Jbeta primers were used in PCR. The repertoire was sequenced with immunoSEQ multiplex PCR; TCRdb's copy has only in-frame clones and lacks some. This sample has about 73,000 clones; about 75% occur once, and the top ten carry 9.5% to 15%. Although they were nominally healthy when sampled, donors likely had unrecorded immune exposures. CDR1 MNHEY and CDR2 SMNVEV come from the germline V gene (reference sequence). Deletions cut 4 bases from V and 6 bases from J, with 10 bases between. The CDR3 is 14 residues long. Sequencing was performed on PBMCs. The origin of this receptor is a man aged 65 to 79 in good health and CMV-seronegative. The chain employs TRBV27 and TRBJ1-6; D call uncertain. The CDR3: CASSSTFPNSPLHF. The CDR3, as DNA: TGTGCCAGCAGTTCTACCTTCCCTAATTCACCCCTCCACTTT.